This T cell receptor beta chain was identified in a study of T cell responses to AZD1222 COVID-19 vaccine. This clone was seen once. Its antigen is not known. Study-wide findings and caveats: Seropositive AZD1222 recipients at baseline numbered only 5 to 7. Vaccine-associated CD4 TCRs ranged over spike, dominating at 160-218 and 743-854. An increase in Spike-specific TCR breadth and depth was observed after two AZD1222 doses. Reportedly, close to half of spike-specific TCRs are directed against unmutated variant regions.

The length of the CDR3 is 19 residues. V lost 0 bases to trimming and J lost 0 bases; unmatched junction nucleotides: 7. The assay was immunoSEQ multiplex PCR, and TCRdb's table has in-frame clones only and misses some. The data show more than 85,000 clones, approximately 84% seen once. The chain is built from TRBV5-3 and TRBJ2-1; 12 bases fit TRBD2. TRBV5-3 is recorded as an ORF, its role being uncertain. This receptor was identified in an adult in good health. The starting material was peripheral blood, obtained on day 0 of AZD1222 vaccination. CDR3 coding DNA: TGTGCCAGAAGCTTGGTGACTAGCGGGAGTAAAAGCTCCTACAATGAGCAGTTCTTC. As protein: CARSLVTSGSKSSYNEQFF.